This T cell receptor (beta chain) was recorded in a study of OX40 agonist ivuxolimab in advanced cancers. Overall study findings and caveats: At 0.1-3.0 mg/kg, partial responders had clonal expansion among the lowest observed. The expanded peripheral T cells' antigen specificity was not determined. Relative to CD4+, CD8+ T cells held more expanded clones on average.

This clone was observed a few times. Its antigen is unknown. TCRdb keeps only in-frame clones here, not all; method: immunoSEQ multiplex PCR. The sample gives tens of thousands of clones, around four fifths of which show up once; around 6.4% is in the top ten. This CDR3 region has 13 residues. Per the germline V gene, CDR1 is SGHKS and CDR2 is YYEKEE (reference sequence). Trimming stripped 6 bases from V and 8 bases from J, with 15 bases between. The gene calls are TRBV5-5 and TRBJ2-1; D perhaps matches TRBD1 (6 bases). Source: CD4+ or CD8+ T cells sorted from blood, taken in a trial of the OX40 agonist ivuxolimab. The clonotype was recovered from an adult with an advanced solid tumor such as melanoma, head and neck, liver or kidney cancer. The CDR3 DNA sequence: TGTGCCAGCAACCCCCCAGGGGTCGATGAGCAGTTCTTC. Its protein is CASNPPGVDEQFF.